The entry below gives a single TCR beta chain sequence along with its context. This clone occurred a few times. What this receptor recognizes is not known. No base quality values were provided; no much bigger clone lies one nucleotide off. CDR3 length: 14 amino acids, cysteine to phenylalanine. Of all the DNA, just the CDR3 is kept, 42 bases in frame from base 1. Based on the germline V gene (reference sequence), the CDR1 and CDR2 sequences are SEHNR and FQNEAQ. V and J lose 5 bases and 4 bases, and a span of 12 bases separates them. This record comes from a study of fetal regulatory T cell absence and autoimmunity (dated by TCRdb to 2016 to 2017). Some background on the complete study: Exocrine pancreas autoimmunity was observed in the IPEX patients in the absence of clinical diabetes.

Repertoire sequencing was done on genomic DNA taken from frozen pancreas tissue. The DNeasy Blood and Tissue Kit was used to extract about 1.9-3 ug of genomic DNA from either umbilical cord blood or frozen pancreas. On the immunoSEQ human TCRbeta survey platform, a two-step multiplex PCR amplified and barcoded the TCRbeta CDR3 regions. Illumina instruments were used to sequence the libraries, and IgH from the same samples was sequenced in parallel. Turning to the authors' computational methods: Raw reads were filtered against IMGT V, D, J definitions and binned by a nearest-neighbor algorithm to remove PCR and sequencing errors. Clones were defined as identical nucleotide sequences, and differential abundance between tissues was assessed by per-clone Fisher exact tests with a pFDR threshold of p<0.01. Clones whose frequencies were too low for statistical inference were excluded by a minimum inclusion filter of 10 in either sample. The immunoSEQ Analyzer was used for pairwise clonal comparisons, and IMGT tools were used to assess gene family usage. Drawn from immuneACCESS, this table holds only the in-frame rearrangements with V and J called that TCRdb kept. Clones are partly lost; checked studies trace under half to an unresolved V gene and leave the rest unexplained. V and J calls plus clone size are reproduced from that table; the DNA served to infer D and trimming. Across this sample there are 85,000 to 100,000 clones, with roughly 78% seen only once. Roughly 2% of the sample comes from the top ten.

General study outcomes and caveats: TRB gene family usage was broadly similar between cord blood and pancreas, resembling published neonatal and adult repertoires. The oligoclonal enrichment was taken as support for antigen-driven autoimmunity in the pancreas before birth in IPEX syndrome. Compared with cord blood, the pancreas TCR compartment showed significant oligoclonal enrichment, and some top clones were enriched more than 100-fold.

The source material was pancreas tissue. The sequence came from a male donor with IPEX syndrome. This chain is built from TRBV7-9 and TRBJ2-1; the D segment could be TRBD1, given 6 matching bases. The CDR3 loop reads CASSPRTDYNEQFF. The DNA sequence reads TGTGCCAGCAGCCCGAGGACAGATTACAATGAGCAGTTCTTC.